The 2 T cell receptor beta chains in this list originate from one sample, sequenced in a study of cytomegalovirus exposure and HLA in healthy donors. Vbeta (60) and Jbeta (13) primers were used in the PCR. Profiling relied on immunoSEQ multiplex PCR, and the TCRdb table lists in-frame clones only, not all of them. The sample carries 130,000 to 150,000 clones, 80% recorded once. Material: PBMCs. All receptors derive from a male donor in good health and CMV-seronegative.

This clone was seen a few times. The V gene is TRBV18, the J gene TRBJ1-6, with 8 positions matching TRBD1. Germline V gene data show CDR1 as KGHSH and CDR2 as LQKENI. The CDR3 is 17 residues long. The junction had 10 bases not matched to a gene; V was cut back by 5 bases and J by 4 bases. In DNA form, the CDR3 reads TGTGCCAGCTCATCCCGGACAGGGTCGATGTATAATTCACCCCTCCACTTT. This gives the protein CASSSRTGSMYNSPLHF. The whole variable domain, filled in from reference TRBV18 and TRBJ1-6, reads NAGVMQNPRHLVRRRGQEARLRCSPMKGHSHVYWYRQLPEEGLKFMVYLQKENIIDESGMPKERFSAEFPKEGPSILRIQQVVRGDSAAYFCASSSRTGSMYNSPLHFGNGTRLTVT.

V and J are TRBV27 and TRBJ1-2; D might be TRBD1 (5 bases). Germline CDR1 reads MNHEY; CDR2 reads SMNVEV (reference sequence). This CDR3 contains 14 residues. V lost 8 bases to trimming and J lost 5 bases, with 18 bases between them. This chain's CDR3 is CASAPRDRPYGYTF. DNA of the CDR3: TGTGCCAGCGCCCCAAGAGACAGACCTTATGGCTACACCTTC.